This is a list of T cell receptor beta chains from one sample in a study of blood T cell repertoires in COVID-19. The data were produced by immunoSEQ multiplex PCR, yet TCRdb's version contains in-frame clones alone and is incomplete. The sample consists of about 310,000 clones, around 86% of them appearing once. The sequencing sample was made of peripheral blood. The source is a man in his fifties with active or convalescent COVID-19. CDR3s include the opening cysteine and the closing phenylalanine or tryptophan. A D gene is named only where the DNA matches it firmly. Where a row states a size, it is once, few, many or the class of an expanded clone; other rows omit it.

clone_size	d_call	j_call	v_call	cdr3_aa	cdr3_nt
NA	TRBD1	TRBJ1-4	TRBV5-1	CASSLGQGVEKLFF	TGCGCCAGCAGCTTGGGACAGGGAGTAGAAAAACTGTTTTTT
NA	NA	TRBJ1-4	TRBV11-2	CASSLAGVGDEKLFF	TGTGCCAGCAGCTTGGCGGGGGTTGGGGATGAAAAACTGTTTTTT
NA	NA	TRBJ1-5	TRBV28	CASSLIAAKRGGYSNQPQHF	TGTGCCAGCAGTTTAATAGCAGCCAAACGTGGAGGATATAGCAATCAGCCCCAGCATTTT
NA	NA	TRBJ2-5	TRBV19	CASSPVQGAQETQYF	TGTGCCAGTAGTCCCGTACAGGGTGCCCAAGAGACCCAGTACTTC
NA	TRBD1	TRBJ1-4	TRBV29-1	CSVGWDRPNEKLFF	TGCAGCGTCGGCTGGGACAGGCCGAATGAAAAACTGTTTTTT
NA	NA	TRBJ1-1	TRBV6-5	CASSYSGSNTEAFF	TGTGCCAGCAGTTACTCGGGGAGCAACACTGAAGCTTTCTTT
NA	NA	TRBJ2-7	TRBV7-9	CASSSNRDFLGEQYF	TGTGCCAGCAGCTCGAATAGGGACTTCCTGGGGGAGCAGTACTTC
NA	NA	TRBJ1-1	TRBV7-2	CASSLELHRALVNTEAFF	TGTGCCAGCAGCTTAGAGCTTCACAGGGCCCTAGTGAACACTGAAGCTTTCTTT
NA	TRBD1	TRBJ1-2	TRBV30	CAWSVTGAGYGYTF	TGTGCCTGGAGTGTAACAGGGGCGGGCTATGGCTACACCTTC
NA	NA	TRBJ1-4	TRBV18	CASSPRVDGEKLFF	TGTGCCAGCTCACCACGAGTCGATGGTGAAAAACTGTTTTTT
NA	NA	TRBJ1-5	TRBV27	CASRPWGEDQPQHF	TGTGCCAGCCGACCGTGGGGGGAGGATCAGCCCCAGCATTTT
NA	NA	TRBJ1-5	TRBV7-8	CASSLALSGPGQPQHF	TGTGCCAGCAGCTTAGCGCTGAGTGGCCCAGGTCAGCCCCAGCATTTT
NA	NA	TRBJ1-1	TRBV27	CASRSGQNTEAFF	TGTGCCAGCAGGTCAGGACAGAACACTGAAGCTTTCTTT
once	NA	TRBJ1-1	TRBV6-5	CASSRGLETEAFF	TGTGCCAGCAGTAGGGGACTTGAAACTGAAGCTTTCTTT
NA	TRBD1	TRBJ1-4	TRBV7-9	CASSLDRVGEKLFF	TGTGCCAGCAGTCTAGACAGGGTGGGTGAAAAACTGTTTTTT
NA	TRBD1	TRBJ2-5	TRBV7-3	CASRQRGQEDETQYF	TGTGCCAGCAGACAGAGGGGACAGGAGGACGAGACCCAGTACTTC
NA	NA	TRBJ1-1	TRBV30	CAGTSARAFF	TGTGCCGGAACTTCCGCTAGGGCTTTCTTT
NA	NA	TRBJ2-1	TRBV7-2	CASTEAPYNEQFF	TGTGCCAGCACGGAGGCCCCCTACAATGAGCAGTTCTTC
once	NA	TRBJ1-2	TRBV5-5	CASSLAVGGNARGYTF	TGTGCCAGCAGCTTGGCCGTGGGAGGGAACGCCCGAGGCTACACCTTC
NA	TRBD1	TRBJ2-1	TRBV28	CASSSAGTGDDEQFF	TGTGCCAGCAGTTCAGCCGGGACAGGGGACGATGAGCAGTTCTTC
NA	TRBD2	TRBJ2-3	TRBV2	CASSPLAGSSNTQYF	TGTGCCAGCAGTCCTCTAGCGGGATCATCAAATACGCAGTATTTT
once	NA	TRBJ2-7	TRBV3-1/TRBV3-2	CASSQGRGQQYF	TGTGCCAGCAGCCAAGGAAGGGGTCAGCAGTACTTC
NA	NA	TRBJ1-1	TRBV6-5	CASNRQENTEAFF	TGTGCCAGCAATCGACAAGAGAACACTGAAGCTTTCTTT
once	NA	TRBJ2-3	TRBV6-6	CATGPRGTDTQYF	TGTGCCACCGGGCCTCGGGGGACAGATACGCAGTATTTT
NA	TRBD1	TRBJ2-3	TRBV7-2	CASSLGTGWDTQYF	TGTGCCAGCAGCTTAGGGACAGGGTGGGATACGCAGTATTTT